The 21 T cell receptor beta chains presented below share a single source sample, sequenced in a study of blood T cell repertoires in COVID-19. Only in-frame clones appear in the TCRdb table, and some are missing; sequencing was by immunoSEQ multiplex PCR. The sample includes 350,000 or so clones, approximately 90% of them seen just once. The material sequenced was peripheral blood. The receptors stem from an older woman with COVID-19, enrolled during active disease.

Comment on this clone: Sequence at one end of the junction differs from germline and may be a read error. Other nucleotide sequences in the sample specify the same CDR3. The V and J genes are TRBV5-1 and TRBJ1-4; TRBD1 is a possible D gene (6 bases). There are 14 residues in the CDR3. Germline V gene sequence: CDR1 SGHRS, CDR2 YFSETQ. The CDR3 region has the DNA TGCGCCAGCAGATGGGGGCCATCTAATGAAAAACTGTTCTTT. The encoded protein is CASRWGPSNEKLFF.

CDR3 bases: TGCGCCAGCAGCTCTACCGACGAGGGTGAGCAGTTCTTC. Amino acids: CASSSTDEGEQFF. V usage is TRBV5-1 and J usage is TRBJ2-1, with D maybe TRBD2 (5 bases). The CDR3 spans 13 residues. V shed 3 bases and J shed 9 bases, with 13 bases lying between them. Germline CDR1 and CDR2: SGHRS and YFSETQ.

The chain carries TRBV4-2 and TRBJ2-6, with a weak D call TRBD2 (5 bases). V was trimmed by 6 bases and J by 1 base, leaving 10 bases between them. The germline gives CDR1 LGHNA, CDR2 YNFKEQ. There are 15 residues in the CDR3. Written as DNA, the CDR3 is TGTGCCAGCAGGGCGAGAGGGTCTGGGGCCAACGTCCTGACTTTC. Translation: CASRARGSGANVLTF.

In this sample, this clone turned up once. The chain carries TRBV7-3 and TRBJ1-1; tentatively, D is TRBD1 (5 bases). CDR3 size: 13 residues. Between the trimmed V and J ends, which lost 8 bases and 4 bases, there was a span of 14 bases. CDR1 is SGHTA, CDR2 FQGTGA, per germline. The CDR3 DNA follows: TGTGCCAGCGGACAAACAACAGGCACTGAAGCTTTCTTT. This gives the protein CASGQTTGTEAFF.

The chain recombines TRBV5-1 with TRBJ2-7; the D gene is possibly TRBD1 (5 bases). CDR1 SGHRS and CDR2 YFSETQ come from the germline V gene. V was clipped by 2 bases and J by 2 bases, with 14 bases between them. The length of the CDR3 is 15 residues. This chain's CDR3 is CASSFTSAGTYEQYF. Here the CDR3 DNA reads TGCGCCAGCAGCTTCACCTCGGCAGGGACCTACGAGCAGTACTTC.

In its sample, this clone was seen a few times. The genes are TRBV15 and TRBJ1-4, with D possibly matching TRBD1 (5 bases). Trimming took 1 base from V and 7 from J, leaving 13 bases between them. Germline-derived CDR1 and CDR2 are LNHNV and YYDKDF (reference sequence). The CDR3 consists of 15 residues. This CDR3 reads CATSRAGGRGEKLFF. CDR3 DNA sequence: TGTGCCACCAGCAGAGCCGGGGGGAGGGGTGAAAAACTGTTTTTT.

The CDR3 DNA reads TGTGCCAGCAGCCCAGGGGCCGGGGGGCAATATGGCTACACCTTC. It yields the protein CASSPGAGGQYGYTF. The rearrangement links TRBV7-2 to TRBJ1-2, with a weak D call TRBD1 (6 bases). Germline loops: CDR1 SGHTA, CDR2 FQGNSA. V was shortened by 5 bases and J by 5 bases, with 18 bases between the two germline ends. This CDR3 has 15 amino acids.

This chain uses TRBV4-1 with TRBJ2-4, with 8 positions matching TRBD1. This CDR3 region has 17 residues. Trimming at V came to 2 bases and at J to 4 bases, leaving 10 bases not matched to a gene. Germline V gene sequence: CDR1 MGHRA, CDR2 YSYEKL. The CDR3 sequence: CASSQPGQVVPKNIQYF. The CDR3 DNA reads TGCGCCAGCAGCCAACCGGGACAGGTGGTTCCTAAAAACATTCAGTACTTC.

In DNA form, the CDR3 reads TGTGCCAGCAGCCAAGATAAGAGTGTCGCTGAAGCTTTCTTT. This sequence encodes CASSQDKSVAEAFF. V gene TRBV3-1 (or the pseudogene TRBV3-2) combines with J gene TRBJ1-1; D is ambiguous. This CDR3 is 14 amino acids long. CDR1 and CDR2 from the germline V gene are LGHDT and YNNKEL (reference sequence). Trimming stripped 0 bases from V and 6 bases from J, with 11 bases between.

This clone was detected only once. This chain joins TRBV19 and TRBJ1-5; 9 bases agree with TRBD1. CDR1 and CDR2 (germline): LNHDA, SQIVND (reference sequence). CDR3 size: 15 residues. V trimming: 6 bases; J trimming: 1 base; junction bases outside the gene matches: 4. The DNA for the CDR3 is TGTGCCAGTAGCCCACAGGGGGCAAGCAATCAGCCCCAGCATTTT. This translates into CASSPQGASNQPQHF.

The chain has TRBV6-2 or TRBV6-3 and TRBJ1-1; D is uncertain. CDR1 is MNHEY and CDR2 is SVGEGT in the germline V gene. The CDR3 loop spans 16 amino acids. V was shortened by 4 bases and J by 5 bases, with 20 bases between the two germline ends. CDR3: CASSLSPGSVGTEAFF. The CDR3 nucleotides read TGTGCCAGCAGTTTGTCTCCGGGGTCAGTTGGAACTGAAGCTTTCTTT.

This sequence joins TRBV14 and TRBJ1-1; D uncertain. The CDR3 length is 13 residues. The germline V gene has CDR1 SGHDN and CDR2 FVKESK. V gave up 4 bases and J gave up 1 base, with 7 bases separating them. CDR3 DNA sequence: TGTGCCAGCAGCCCCAGTCCGAACACTGAAGCTTTCTTT. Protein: CASSPSPNTEAFF.

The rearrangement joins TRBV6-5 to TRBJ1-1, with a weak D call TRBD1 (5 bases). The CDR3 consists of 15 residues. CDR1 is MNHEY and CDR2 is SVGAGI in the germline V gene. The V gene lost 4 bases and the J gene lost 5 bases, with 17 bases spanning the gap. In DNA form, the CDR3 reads TGTGCCAGCAGTTGGGACCCCGCTAGCGCTACTGAAGCTTTCTTT. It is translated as CASSWDPASATEAFF.

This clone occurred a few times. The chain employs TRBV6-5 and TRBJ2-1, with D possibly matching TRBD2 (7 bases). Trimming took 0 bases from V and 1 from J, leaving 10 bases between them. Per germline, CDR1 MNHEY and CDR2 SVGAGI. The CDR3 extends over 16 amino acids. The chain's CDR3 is CASSYSGGASYNEQFF. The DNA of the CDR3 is TGTGCCAGCAGTTACTCGGGGGGGGCTTCCTACAATGAGCAGTTCTTC.

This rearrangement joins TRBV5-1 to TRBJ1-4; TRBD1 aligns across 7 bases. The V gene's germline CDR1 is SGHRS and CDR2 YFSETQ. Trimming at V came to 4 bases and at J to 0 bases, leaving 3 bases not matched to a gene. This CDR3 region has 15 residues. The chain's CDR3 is CASSRGTATNEKLFF. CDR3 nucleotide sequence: TGCGCCAGCAGCCGTGGGACAGCAACTAATGAAAAACTGTTTTTT.

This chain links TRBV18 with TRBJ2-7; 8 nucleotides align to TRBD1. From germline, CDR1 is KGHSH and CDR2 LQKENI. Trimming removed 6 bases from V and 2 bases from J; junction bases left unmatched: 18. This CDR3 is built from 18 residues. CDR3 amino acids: CASSLLGTGTKTTYEQYF. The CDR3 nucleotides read TGTGCCAGCTCCCTATTAGGGACAGGAACGAAAACTACCTACGAGCAGTACTTC.

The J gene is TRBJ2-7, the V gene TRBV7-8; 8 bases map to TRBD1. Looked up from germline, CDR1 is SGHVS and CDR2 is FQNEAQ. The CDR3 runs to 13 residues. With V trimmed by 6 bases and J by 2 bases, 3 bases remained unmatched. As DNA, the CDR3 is TGTGCCAGCAGGCAGACAGGGGCCTACGAGCAGTACTTC. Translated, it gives CASRQTGAYEQYF.

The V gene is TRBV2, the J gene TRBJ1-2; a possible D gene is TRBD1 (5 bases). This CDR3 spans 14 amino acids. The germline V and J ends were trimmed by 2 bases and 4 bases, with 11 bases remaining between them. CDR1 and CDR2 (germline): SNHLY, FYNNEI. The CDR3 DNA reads TGTGCCAGCAGTGAACGCAGGGTTGGCTATGGCTACACCTTC. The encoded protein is CASSERRVGYGYTF.

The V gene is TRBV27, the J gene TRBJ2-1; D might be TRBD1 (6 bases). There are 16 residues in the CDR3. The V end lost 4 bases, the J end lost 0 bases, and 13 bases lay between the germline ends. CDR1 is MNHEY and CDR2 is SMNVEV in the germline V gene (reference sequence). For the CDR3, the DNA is TGTGCCAGCAGTTACCGGGACACCAGCTCCTACAATGAGCAGTTCTTC. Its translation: CASSYRDTSSYNEQFF.

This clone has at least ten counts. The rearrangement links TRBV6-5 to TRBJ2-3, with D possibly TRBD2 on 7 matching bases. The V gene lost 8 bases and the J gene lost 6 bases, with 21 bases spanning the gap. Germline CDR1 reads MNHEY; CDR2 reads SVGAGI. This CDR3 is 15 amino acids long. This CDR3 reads CASARDSGGPDTQYF. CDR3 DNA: TGTGCCAGCGCCCGGGACTCCGGGGGGCCGGATACGCAGTATTTT.

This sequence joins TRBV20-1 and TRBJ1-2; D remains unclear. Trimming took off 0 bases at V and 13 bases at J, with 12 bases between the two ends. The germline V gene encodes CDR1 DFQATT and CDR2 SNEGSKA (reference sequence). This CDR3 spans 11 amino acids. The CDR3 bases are TGCAGTGCTAGAGATCAGACTCGTATCACCTTC. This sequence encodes CSARDQTRITF.